These 5 T cell receptor beta chains came from one sample sequenced in a study of Tregs in tolerant kidney transplant recipients. The table came from immunoSEQ multiplex PCR; TCRdb's copy has only in-frame clones and leaves some out. The sample carries 240,000 or so clones, about 86% recorded once. The sample comprised CD4+ T cells from blood. The source is a human donor in good health.

The chain combines TRBV9 with TRBJ2-4; TRBD2 matches at 8 bases. Germline trimming cut 0 bases from V and 3 bases from J; bases unmatched to any gene: 2. Per germline, CDR1 SGDLS and CDR2 YYNGEE. The CDR3 extends over 15 amino acids. The CDR3 DNA reads TGTGCCAGCAGCGTAGCCGCGGGGGGCAAAAACATTCAGTACTTC. It encodes CASSVAAGGKNIQYF.

V gene TRBV7-8 combines with J gene TRBJ1-4, with TRBD1 identical over 9 bases. Trimming cost V 1 base and J 3 bases; bases outside gene matches: 3. The germline V gene has CDR1 SGHVS and CDR2 FQNEAQ. This CDR3 is 16 amino acids long. The CDR3 DNA reads TGTGCCAGCAGCTTAGTGGGGACAGGGCCTAATGAAAAACTGTTTTTT. Amino acid sequence: CASSLVGTGPNEKLFF.

This chain links TRBV7-8 with TRBJ2-7; possibly TRBD2 for D (6 bases). Per germline, CDR1 SGHVS and CDR2 FQNEAQ. V lost 4 bases to trimming and J lost 3 bases, with 13 bases between them. The CDR3 is 14 amino acids. CDR3 sequence: CASSSGTGFYEQYF. In DNA, the CDR3 is TGTGCCAGCAGCTCCGGGACTGGGTTCTACGAGCAGTACTTC.

As for this clone: This specimen includes other DNA sequences encoding the same CDR3. V usage is TRBV9 and J usage is TRBJ1-1, with D hard to call. Trimming removed 0 bases at V and 0 bases at J, with 3 bases between. This CDR3 spans 13 amino acids. Germline V gene data show CDR1 as SGDLS and CDR2 as YYNGEE. The CDR3 loop reads CASSVALNTEAFF. The CDR3 DNA is TGTGCCAGCAGCGTAGCGTTGAACACTGAAGCTTTCTTT. The complete variable domain, with remaining parts taken from reference TRBV9 and TRBJ1-1, reads DSGVTQTPKHLITATGQRVTLRCSPRSGDLSVYWYQQSLDQGLQFLIQYYNGEERAKGNILERFSAQQFPDLHSELNLSSLELGDSALYFCASSVALNTEAFFGQGTRLTVV.

This clone was detected a few times. This chain uses TRBV4-1 with TRBJ1-5; D remains unclear. The V gene lost 1 base and the J gene lost 7 bases, with 14 bases spanning the gap. The CDR3 sequence is 15 residues long. Germline V gene sequence: CDR1 MGHRA, CDR2 YSYEKL. For the CDR3, the DNA is TGCGCCAGCAGCCAAGGCGGGCGGGTTCACCAGCCCCAGCATTTT. It encodes CASSQGGRVHQPQHF.